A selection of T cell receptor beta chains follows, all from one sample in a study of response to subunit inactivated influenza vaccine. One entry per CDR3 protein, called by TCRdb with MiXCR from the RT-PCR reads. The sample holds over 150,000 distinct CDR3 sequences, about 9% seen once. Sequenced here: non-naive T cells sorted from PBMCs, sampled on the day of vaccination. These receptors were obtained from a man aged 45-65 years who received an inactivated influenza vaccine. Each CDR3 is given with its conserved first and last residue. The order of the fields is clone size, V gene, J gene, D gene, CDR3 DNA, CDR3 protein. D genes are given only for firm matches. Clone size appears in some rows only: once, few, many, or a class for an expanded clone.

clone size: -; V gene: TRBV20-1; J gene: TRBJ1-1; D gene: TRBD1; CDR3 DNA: TGCAGTGCTGGAGATCGAGGGGACAGCGGCACTGAAGCTTTCTTT; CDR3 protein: CSAGDRGDSGTEAFF
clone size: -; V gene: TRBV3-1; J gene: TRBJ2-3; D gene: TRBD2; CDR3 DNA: TGTGCCAGCAGCCAAGCCCCTGGGCTAGCGGGTGGAGATACGCAGTATTTT; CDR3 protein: CASSQAPGLAGGDTQYF
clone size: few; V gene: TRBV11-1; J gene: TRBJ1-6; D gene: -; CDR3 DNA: TGTGCCAGCAGCCACCCACGGGGGAATTCACCCCTCCACTTT; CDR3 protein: CASSHPRGNSPLHF
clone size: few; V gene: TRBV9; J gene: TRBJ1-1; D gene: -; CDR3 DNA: TGTGCCAGCAGCGTAGAGGATGAAGCTTTCTTT; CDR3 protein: CASSVEDEAFF
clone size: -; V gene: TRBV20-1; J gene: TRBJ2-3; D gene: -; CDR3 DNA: TGCAGTGCTAGAAGGGAGTATACGCAGTATTTT; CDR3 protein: CSARREYTQYF
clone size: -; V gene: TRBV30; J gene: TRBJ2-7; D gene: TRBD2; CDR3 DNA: TGTGCTCCTTGGAATTGCGGGAGCTTCCACGAGCAGTACTTC; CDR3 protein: CAPWNCGSFHEQYF
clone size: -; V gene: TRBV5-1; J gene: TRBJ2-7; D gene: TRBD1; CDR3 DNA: TGCGCCAGCAGGATCCAATTCGGGACAGGGGGATGTGAGCAGTACTTC; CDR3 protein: CASRIQFGTGGCEQYF
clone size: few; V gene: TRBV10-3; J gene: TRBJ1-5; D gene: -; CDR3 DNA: TGTGCCACCCGACAGGCGGTCAATCAGCCCCAGCATTTT; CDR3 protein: CATRQAVNQPQHF
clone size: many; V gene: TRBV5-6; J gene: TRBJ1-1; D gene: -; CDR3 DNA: TGTGCCAGCAGCTTTGACTGGAACACTGAAGCTTTCTTT; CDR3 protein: CASSFDWNTEAFF
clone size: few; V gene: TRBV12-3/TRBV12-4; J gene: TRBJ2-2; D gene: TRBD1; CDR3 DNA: TGTGCCAGCAGACGGTCCGGGACAGGGGGCCCGAACACCGGGGAGCTGTTTTTT; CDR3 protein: CASRRSGTGGPNTGELFF
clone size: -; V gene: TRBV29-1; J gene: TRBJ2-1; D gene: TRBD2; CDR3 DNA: TGCAGCGTTGGTTCAGCGGGAGGAAATTACAATGAGCAGTTCTTC; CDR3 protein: CSVGSAGGNYNEQFF
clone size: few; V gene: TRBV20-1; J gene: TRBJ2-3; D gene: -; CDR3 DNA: TGCAGTGCTACTCCTGGGGATACGCAGTATTTT; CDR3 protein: CSATPGDTQYF
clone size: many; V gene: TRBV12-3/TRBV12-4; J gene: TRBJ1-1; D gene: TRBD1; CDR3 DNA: TGTGCCAGCCGTTTTGGGACAGGGGCTAAGAACACTGAAGCTTTCTTT; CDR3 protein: CASRFGTGAKNTEAFF
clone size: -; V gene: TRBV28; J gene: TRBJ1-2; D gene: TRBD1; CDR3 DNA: TGTGCCAGCACTCAGGGACAGGGAACTTATGGCTACACCTTC; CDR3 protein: CASTQGQGTYGYTF
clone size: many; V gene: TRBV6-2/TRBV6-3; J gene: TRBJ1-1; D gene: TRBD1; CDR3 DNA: TGTGCCAGCAGGCCGGACAGGAGACACGCTTTCTTT; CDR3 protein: CASRPDRRHAFF
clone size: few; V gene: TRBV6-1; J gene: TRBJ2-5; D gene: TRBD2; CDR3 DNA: TGTGCCAGCAGAACAGGACTAGCGGCCTCCACGACCCAGTACTTC; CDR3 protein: CASRTGLAASTTQYF
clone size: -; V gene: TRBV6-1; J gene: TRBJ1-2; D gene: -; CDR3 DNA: TGTGCCAGCAGGTGGGGTGGGGGAGACCTCGGCGGCGGCTACACCTTC; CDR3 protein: CASRWGGGDLGGGYTF
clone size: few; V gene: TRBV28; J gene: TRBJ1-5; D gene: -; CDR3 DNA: TGTGCCAGCAGTTTGTCCGGGGGTCCGAGCAATCAGCCCCAGCATTTT; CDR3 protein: CASSLSGGPSNQPQHF
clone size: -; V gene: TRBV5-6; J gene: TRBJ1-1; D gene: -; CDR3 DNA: TGTGCCAGCAGCTTGAGATGGGGCACTGAAGCTTTCTTT; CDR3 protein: CASSLRWGTEAFF
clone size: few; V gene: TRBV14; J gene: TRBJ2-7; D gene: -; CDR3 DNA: TGTGCCAGCAGCCGAGACCGGGACACAGCCTACGAGCAGTACTTC; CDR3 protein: CASSRDRDTAYEQYF
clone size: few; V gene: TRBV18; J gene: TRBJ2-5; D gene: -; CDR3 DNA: TGTGCCAGCTCACCACCCACAGGGCTTCAAGAGACCCAGTACTTC; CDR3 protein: CASSPPTGLQETQYF
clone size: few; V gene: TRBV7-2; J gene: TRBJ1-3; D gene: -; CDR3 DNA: TGTGCCAGCAGCTTAGCGGCAGGGGTGGGAAACACCATATATTTT; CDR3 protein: CASSLAAGVGNTIYF
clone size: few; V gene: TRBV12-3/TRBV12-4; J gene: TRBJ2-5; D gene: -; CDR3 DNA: TGTGCCAGCAGTTTTTCGTTACGGGGGCGGGCAGAGACCCAGTACTTC; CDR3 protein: CASSFSLRGRAETQYF
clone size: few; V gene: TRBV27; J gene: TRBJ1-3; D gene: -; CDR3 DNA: TGTGCCAGCAGTTTAACCGGGGGAATTGGAAACACCATATATTTT; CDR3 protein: CASSLTGGIGNTIYF
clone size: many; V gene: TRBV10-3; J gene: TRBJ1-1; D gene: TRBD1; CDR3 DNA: TGTGCCATCAGTAAGGAGGGACAGGGGGACACTGAAGCTTTCTTT; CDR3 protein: CAISKEGQGDTEAFF
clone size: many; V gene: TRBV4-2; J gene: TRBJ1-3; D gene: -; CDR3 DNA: TGTGCCAGCAGCCAGGGCTTCGAAGGAAACACCATATATTTT; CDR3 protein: CASSQGFEGNTIYF
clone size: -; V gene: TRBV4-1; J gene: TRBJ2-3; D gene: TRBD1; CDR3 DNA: TGCGCCAGCAGCCCGGGGACAGACATCACAGATACGCAGTATTTT; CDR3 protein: CASSPGTDITDTQYF
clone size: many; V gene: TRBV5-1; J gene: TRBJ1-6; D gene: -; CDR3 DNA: TGCGCCAGCAAGGCAGGGGAAAATTCACCCCTCCACTTT; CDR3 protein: CASKAGENSPLHF
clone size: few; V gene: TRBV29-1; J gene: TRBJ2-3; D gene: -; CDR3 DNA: TGCAGCGTTGAGGAGCGAGATACGCAGTATTTT; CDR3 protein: CSVEERDTQYF
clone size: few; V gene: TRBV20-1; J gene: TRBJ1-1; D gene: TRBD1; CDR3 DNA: TGCAGTGCTCCTAGGTCCGGACAGGATGAAGCTTTCTTT; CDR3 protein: CSAPRSGQDEAFF
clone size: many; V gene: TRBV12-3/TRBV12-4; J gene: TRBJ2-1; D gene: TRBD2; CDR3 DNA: TGTGCCAGCAGAATAGCGGGGGGGTTTTTTGAGCAGTTCTTC; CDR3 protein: CASRIAGGFFEQFF
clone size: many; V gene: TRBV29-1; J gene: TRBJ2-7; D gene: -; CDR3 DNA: TGCAGCGTTGAAGCCTCCCGCAGGGTCGGCGAGCAGTACTTC; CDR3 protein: CSVEASRRVGEQYF
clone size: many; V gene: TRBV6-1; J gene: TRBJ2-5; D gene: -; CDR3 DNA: TGTGCCAGCAGTGAATTCCAGGGGAGCGGAAGATCGACCCAGTACTTC; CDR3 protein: CASSEFQGSGRSTQYF
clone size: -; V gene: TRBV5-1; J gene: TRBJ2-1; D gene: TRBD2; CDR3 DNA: TGCGCCAGCAGCCCGGAACTAGCGGGAGGATCGAAGTTCTTC; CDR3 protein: CASSPELAGGSKFF
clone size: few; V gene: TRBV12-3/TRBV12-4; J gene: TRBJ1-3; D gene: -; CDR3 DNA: TGTGCCAGCAGTTTAGGACCGGCTGGAAACACCATATATTTT; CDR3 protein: CASSLGPAGNTIYF
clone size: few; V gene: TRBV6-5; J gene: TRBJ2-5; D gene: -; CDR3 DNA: TGTGCCAGCAGTTACGATATCTCTAAGGGGGGGGTAGAGACCCAGTACTTC; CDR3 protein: CASSYDISKGGVETQYF
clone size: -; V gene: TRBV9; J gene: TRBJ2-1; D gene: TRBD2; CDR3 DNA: TGTGCCAGCAGCGTAGAGAGCGGGAGGCCTGTTTATAAGCAGTTCTTC; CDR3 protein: CASSVESGRPVYKQFF
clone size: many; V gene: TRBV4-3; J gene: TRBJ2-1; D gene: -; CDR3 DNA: TGCGCCAGCAGCAGGAGCAGGGACCCCTACAATGAGCAGTTCTTC; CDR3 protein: CASSRSRDPYNEQFF
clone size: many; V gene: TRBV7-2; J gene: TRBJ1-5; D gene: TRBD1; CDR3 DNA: TGTGCCAGCAGCCCCCGGACAGGGGGCATCAATCAGCCCCAGCATTTT; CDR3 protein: CASSPRTGGINQPQHF
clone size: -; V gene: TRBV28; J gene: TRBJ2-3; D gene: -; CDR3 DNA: TGTGCCAGCAGGGCCAGGGGGGGGGCAGATACGCAGTATTTT; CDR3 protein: CASRARGGADTQYF
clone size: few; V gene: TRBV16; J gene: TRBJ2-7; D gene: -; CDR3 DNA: TGTGCCAGCAGCCACCCCGGAAGTCTTTACGAGCAGTACTTC; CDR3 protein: CASSHPGSLYEQYF
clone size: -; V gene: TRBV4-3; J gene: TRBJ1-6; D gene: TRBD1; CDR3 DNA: TGCGCCAGCAGCCACCCCGGGACAGGGGTGTCACCCCTCCACTTT; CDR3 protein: CASSHPGTGVSPLHF
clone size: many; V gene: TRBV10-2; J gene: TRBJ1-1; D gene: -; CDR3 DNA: TGCGCCAGCAGTGAGTCGACTCTAGCTTTCTTT; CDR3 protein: CASSESTLAFF
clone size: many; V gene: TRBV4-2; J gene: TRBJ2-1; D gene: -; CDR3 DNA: TGTGCCAGCAGCCCGGCCCTATGGAATGAGCAGTTCTTC; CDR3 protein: CASSPALWNEQFF
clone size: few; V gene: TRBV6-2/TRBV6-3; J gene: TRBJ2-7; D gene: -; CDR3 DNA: TGTGCCAGCAGTTCCCGGGGCTACGAGCAGTACTTC; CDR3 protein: CASSSRGYEQYF
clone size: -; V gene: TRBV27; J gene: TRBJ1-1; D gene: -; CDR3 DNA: TGTGCCAGCAGTTTATGGCCTTTGGGTCTCTACACTGAAGCTTTCTTT; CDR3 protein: CASSLWPLGLYTEAFF
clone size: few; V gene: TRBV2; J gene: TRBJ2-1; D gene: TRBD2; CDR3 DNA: TGTGCCAGCAGTGTGGGTAGCGGGAGGGTGAGCTCCTACAATGAGCAGTTCTTC; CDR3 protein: CASSVGSGRVSSYNEQFF
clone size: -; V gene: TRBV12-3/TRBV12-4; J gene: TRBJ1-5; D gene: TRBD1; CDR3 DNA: TGTGCCAGCAGTTTGAGCAGGGGGGATCAGCCCCAGCATTTT; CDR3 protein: CASSLSRGDQPQHF
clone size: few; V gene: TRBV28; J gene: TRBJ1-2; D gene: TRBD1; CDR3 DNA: TGTGCCAGCAGAGACCCCGGGACAGGAGTCGATGGCTACACCTTC; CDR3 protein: CASRDPGTGVDGYTF
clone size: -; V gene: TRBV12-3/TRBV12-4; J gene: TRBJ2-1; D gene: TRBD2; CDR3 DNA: TGTGCCAGCAGTTTAAAAAGACTAGCGGGATTTGATGAGCAGTTCTTC; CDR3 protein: CASSLKRLAGFDEQFF
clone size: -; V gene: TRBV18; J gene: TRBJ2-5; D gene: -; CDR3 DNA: TGTGCCAGCTCACCAGTCCCCGAAGAGACCCAGTACTTC; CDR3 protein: CASSPVPEETQYF
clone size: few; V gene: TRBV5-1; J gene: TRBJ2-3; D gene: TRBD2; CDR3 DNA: TGCGCCAGCAGCATAGGACTAGCGGGGGGGATGGATACGCAGTATTTT; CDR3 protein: CASSIGLAGGMDTQYF
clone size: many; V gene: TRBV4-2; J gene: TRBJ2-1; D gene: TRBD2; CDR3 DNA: TGTGCCAGTCTCGGGACTAGCGGGGGCCCAGAAAGCCATGAGCAGTTCTTC; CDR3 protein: CASLGTSGGPESHEQFF